Below, 5 T cell receptor beta chains from the same sample are listed, as sequenced in a study of cytomegalovirus exposure and HLA in healthy donors (dated by TCRdb to 2016 to 2017). The library was obtained by the immunoSEQ multiplex PCR assay. TCRdb re-hosts the immuneACCESS table, in-frame sequences only. Its copies lack some clones; in the studies checked, an unresolved V gene accounts for under half of them, and the cause for the rest is not known. The sample has fewer than 150,000 clones on record, approximately 91% of them singletons. The leading ten clones occupy roughly 1.4% of the sample. The sequenced sample was PBMCs. The receptors were sampled from a man between 25 and 39 years old in good health and CMV-seronegative.

The chain carries TRBV14 and TRBJ1-1; D possibly corresponds to TRBD1 (5 bases). CDR3 size: 13 residues. Germline V lookup: CDR1 SGHDN, CDR2 FVKESK. Trimming took off 5 bases at V and 5 bases at J, with 12 bases between the two ends. The CDR3 protein is CASSLQVGTEAFF. The CDR3 DNA reads TGTGCCAGCAGCTTACAGGTTGGAACTGAAGCTTTCTTT.

V gene TRBV4-1 combines with J gene TRBJ2-1; possible D gene TRBD1, 6 bases. The CDR3 consists of 16 residues. The germline V gene encodes CDR1 MGHRA and CDR2 YSYEKL. Trimming pared 1 base from V and 2 bases from J, leaving 12 bases between. The CDR3 region is CASSQGLGGAYNEQFF. CDR3 nucleotides: TGCGCCAGCAGCCAAGGGCTTGGGGGCGCCTACAATGAGCAGTTCTTC.

This chain connects TRBV7-9 to TRBJ2-2, with 9 bases matching TRBD1. The CDR3 sequence is 16 residues long. V lost 6 bases and J lost 3; bases outside the gene matches: 8. CDR1 is SEHNR and CDR2 is FQNEAQ in the germline V gene (reference sequence). Here the CDR3 reads CASRAPGQGYTGELFF. CDR3 DNA sequence: TGTGCCAGCAGAGCGCCGGGACAGGGTTACACCGGGGAGCTGTTTTTT.

CDR3 loop: CASRSQTQVNEQYF. The CDR3 nucleotides read TGCGCCAGCCGCTCCCAAACTCAGGTGAACGAGCAGTACTTC. This chain connects TRBV5-1 to TRBJ2-7; D call uncertain. This CDR3 has 14 amino acids. The germline V gene encodes CDR1 SGHRS and CDR2 YFSETQ. V lost 7 bases and J lost 5, with 19 bases in between.

V usage is TRBV11-2 and J usage is TRBJ2-2, with D possibly TRBD1 on 5 matching bases. The CDR3 is made up of 14 amino acids. Per the germline V gene, CDR1 is SGHAT and CDR2 is FQNNGV. Trimming removed 5 bases at V and 4 bases at J, with 11 bases between. DNA of the CDR3: TGTGCCAGCAGCAGACAGTTTAGCACCGGGGAGCTGTTTTTT. This gives the protein CASSRQFSTGELFF.